Listed here is a single T cell receptor (beta chain). Its antigen is currently unknown. TCRdb re-called the RT-PCR reads with MiXCR, one entry per CDR3 protein. The sample has more than 400,000 distinct CDR3 sequences; around 7.9% are singletons. These data belong to a study of response to subunit inactivated influenza vaccine. Study results and limitations: The authors proposed limited new T cell recruitment per seasonal influenza vaccination.

The V end was cut by 1 base, the J end by 4 bases, with 9 bases between. CDR3 length: 14 amino acids. Looked up from germline, CDR1 is SEHNR and CDR2 is FQNEAQ (reference sequence). The TCR comes from a man between 50 and 69 years old who received an inactivated influenza vaccine. The sequencing used PBMCs from blood, collected around 25 months after vaccination. The chain couples TRBV7-9 to TRBJ2-3, with D unclear. CDR3 residues: CASSLDYHSDTQYF. CDR3 in DNA: TGTGCCAGCAGCTTAGATTACCATTCAGATACGCAGTATTTT.